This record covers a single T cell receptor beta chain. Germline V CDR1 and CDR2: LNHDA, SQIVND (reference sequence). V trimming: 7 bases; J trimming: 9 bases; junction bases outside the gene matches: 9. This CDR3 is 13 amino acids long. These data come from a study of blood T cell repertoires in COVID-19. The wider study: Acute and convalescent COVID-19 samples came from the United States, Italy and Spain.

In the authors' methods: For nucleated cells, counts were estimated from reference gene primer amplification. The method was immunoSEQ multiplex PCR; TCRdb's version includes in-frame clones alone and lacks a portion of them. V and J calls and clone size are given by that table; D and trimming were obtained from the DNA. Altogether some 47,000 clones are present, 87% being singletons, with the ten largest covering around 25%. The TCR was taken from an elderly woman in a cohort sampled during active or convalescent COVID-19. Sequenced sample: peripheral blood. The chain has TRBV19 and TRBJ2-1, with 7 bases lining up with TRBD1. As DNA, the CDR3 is TGTGCCAGTAAAGAAGGGGGCGCTGGTGAGCAGTTCTTC. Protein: CASKEGGAGEQFF. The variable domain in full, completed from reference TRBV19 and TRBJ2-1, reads DGGITQSPKYLFRKEGQNVTLSCEQNLNHDAMYWYRQDPGQGLRLIYYSQIVNDFQKGDIAEGYSVSREKKESFPLTVTSAQKNPTAFYLCASKEGGAGEQFFGPGTRLTVL.